The T cell receptor (beta chain) under discussion was sequenced for a study of shared clonotypes between healthy human individuals. Regarding this clone: Its target is unknown.

Study results and limitations: Against clonotypes common to all four donors, non-shared ones had lower generation probabilities. Researchers found naive subsets generally carried larger estimated richness than memory subsets.

Donation came from healthy HIV-negative adults that had no recent acute infections or vaccinations. Per the original methods: Filtering differed, since immunoSEQ gave only junction sequences and no quality scores. Sequencing used immunoSEQ multiplex PCR; TCRdb keeps in-frame clones, though not all of them. V, J and clone size are those of that table, while D and trimming were read from the DNA. Counted here are 850,000 to 1,200,000 clones, about 80% occurring once; the ten biggest clones make up about 1.5%. The CDR3 is made up of 15 amino acids. Germline CDR1 reads MNHEY; CDR2 reads SMNVEV (reference sequence). The V gene lost 5 bases and the J gene lost 2 bases, with 15 bases spanning the gap.

The rearrangement links TRBV27 to TRBJ1-2; no clear D. The sequencing input was memory CD4+ T cells sorted from blood. As to subset: CD45RA-negative fraction. This TCR was sampled from a man aged 18 to 30 in good health. The CDR3 nucleotides read TGTGCCAGCAGTCCCCTTGGGCTGGGAAACTATGGCTACACCTTC. Translating it yields CASSPLGLGNYGYTF.